Sequencing of this TCR beta chain was carried out in a study of identical twins. A single record per CDR3 protein comes from TCRdb applying MiXCR to the 5' RACE reads. This table has around 480,000 distinct CDR3 sequences, 12% to 15% appearing once. These data also formed part of another study, on yellow fever vaccine responses in identical twins. As that report states: Twins showed a vaccine T cell response that reportedly seemed partly convergent, partly personalized.

Material for sequencing was CD4+ T cells sorted from blood. The TCR was taken from a woman under 30 in good health.

The chain's CDR3 is CASSADWVDEQFF. Here the CDR3 DNA reads TGTGCCAGCAGCGCAGACTGGGTCGATGAGCAGTTCTTC. This chain connects TRBV9 to TRBJ2-1; D remains ambiguous. CDR3 length equals 13 residues. CDR1 SGDLS and CDR2 YYNGEE come from the germline V gene. Between the trimmed V and J ends, which lost 3 bases and 8 bases, there was a span of 12 bases.